Below are 6 T cell receptor beta chains sequenced from a single sample in a study of OX40 agonist ivuxolimab in advanced cancers. Repertoires were generated with immunoSEQ multiplex PCR, while TCRdb's copy carries only in-frame clones and drops some. This table holds more than 45,000 clones, approximately 94% found once. The sample in question was CD4+ or CD8+ T cells sorted from blood, obtained in a trial of the OX40 agonist ivuxolimab. The receptors stem from an adult with an advanced solid tumor such as melanoma, head and neck, liver or kidney cancer.

The CDR3 loop is CASSWVGKSTDTQYF. The CDR3 nucleotides are TGTGCCAGCAGTTGGGTGGGTAAGAGCACAGATACGCAGTATTTT. The chain is built from TRBV28 and TRBJ2-3; D unclear. This CDR3 region has 15 residues. CDR1 and CDR2 (germline): MDHEN, SYDVKM. V shed 4 bases and J shed 0 bases, with 11 bases lying between them.

The chain links TRBV6-5 to TRBJ2-5; D may match TRBD1 or TRBD2 (6 bases each). Germline CDR1 is MNHEY and CDR2 is SVGAGI. The V gene lost 0 bases and the J gene lost 4 bases, with 15 bases spanning the gap. This CDR3 has 16 amino acids. CDR3 bases: TGTGCCAGCAGTTACTCTTCAGGAGGGGGAGGAGAGACCCAGTACTTC. This sequence encodes CASSYSSGGGGETQYF.

V gene TRBV27 combines with J gene TRBJ2-7, with 7 bases aligning to TRBD2. Germline values: CDR1 MNHEY, CDR2 SMNVEV (reference sequence). The CDR3 runs to 17 residues. V dropped 3 bases and J dropped 2; count of bases not matched to a gene: 13. CDR3 DNA sequence: TGTGCCAGCAGTTTGTCAGGAGGGGCGGGAGCGGCCTACGAGCAGTACTTC. It specifies CASSLSGGAGAAYEQYF.

The rearrangement joins TRBV27 to TRBJ2-2, with unresolved D. The germline V gene encodes CDR1 MNHEY and CDR2 SMNVEV (reference sequence). V was pared by 6 bases and J by 0 bases, with 5 bases between. The CDR3 has 13 residues. CDR3 protein: CASSPANTGELFF. Written as DNA, the CDR3 is TGTGCCAGCAGCCCGGCGAACACCGGGGAGCTGTTTTTT.

In its sample, this clone was seen once. V usage is TRBV30 and J usage is TRBJ1-5; perhaps TRBD1 as D (6 bases). There are 14 residues in the CDR3. Trimming shortened V by 2 bases and J by 3 bases, and 11 bases separated the two germline ends. Germline lookup yields CDR1 GTSNPN and CDR2 SVGIG (reference sequence). In DNA form, the CDR3 reads TGTGCCTGGAGTCATGGGGACACCAATCAGCCCCAGCATTTT. Protein product: CAWSHGDTNQPQHF.

This clone was counted once. This chain connects TRBV7-9 to TRBJ2-5; 9 bases fit TRBD2. Per germline, CDR1 SEHNR and CDR2 FQNEAQ (reference sequence). The CDR3 is 16 residues long. The J segment lost 2 bases and the V segment lost 5 bases, leaving 9 bases of the junction unmatched. The CDR3 reads CASSALLAGSQETQYF. In nucleotides, the CDR3 is TGTGCCAGCAGCGCGCTCCTAGCGGGAAGTCAAGAGACCCAGTACTTC.